This T cell receptor (beta chain) was retrieved from a study of Graves' ophthalmopathy and Graves' hyperthyroidism. About the research overall: Peripheral blood (taken before any treatment) was collected at initial diagnosis. Study results and limitations: Thyroid clonotypes that were expanded above 0.001 frequency mostly also appeared in blood.

RNA transcripts served as template for amplifying TCR beta CDR3 sequences. Second-round multiplex PCR followed a first-round RT-PCR using HTBI primers. TCRdb reprocessed the multiplex PCR reads with MiXCR, giving one entry per CDR3 protein. The table has about 410,000 distinct CDR3 sequences, 18% seen once. This CDR3 contains 18 residues. The ends were cut back, 5 bases at V and 0 bases at J, with 23 bases in the middle. Germline CDR1 and CDR2: SGHAT and FQNNGV. This clonotype was detected many times. Its antigen is unknown. Input material: peripheral blood. The receptor comes from a woman under 30 with Graves' ophthalmopathy. The chain combines TRBV11-2 with TRBJ2-7; TRBD2 might be the D (7 bases). CDR3 sequence: CASSLSPLWRGRSYEQYF. CDR3 coding DNA: TGTGCCAGCAGCCTCAGCCCCCTTTGGCGGGGGCGCTCCTACGAGCAGTACTTC.